This T cell receptor (beta chain) was sequenced in a study of OX40 agonist ivuxolimab in advanced cancers. At the level of the study: Patients undergoing dose escalation presented with hepatocellular carcinoma, melanoma, renal cell or head and neck cancer.

There are a few counts of this clone. Its cognate antigen is unknown. Repertoires were generated with immunoSEQ multiplex PCR, while TCRdb's copy carries only in-frame clones and drops some. Of 45,000 to 65,000 clones in the sample, roughly 83% were seen once. The CDR3 has 12 residues. V was clipped by 4 bases and J by 2 bases, with 8 bases between them. Per germline, CDR1 GTSNPN and CDR2 SVGIG (reference sequence). Study conclusions and caveats: More expanded clones were found, on average, in CD8+ than in CD4+ T cells. Which antigen the expanded peripheral T cells recognized is unknown. In a subset of nonresponders, normalized T-cell clonal expansion was also low.

The sample in question was CD4+ or CD8+ T cells sorted from blood, obtained in a trial of the OX40 agonist ivuxolimab. V is TRBV30 and J is TRBJ2-5, with D maybe TRBD1 (5 bases). The source of this sequence is an adult with an advanced solid tumor such as melanoma, head and neck, liver or kidney cancer. CDR3 loop: CAWIDSQETQYF. CDR3 DNA: TGTGCCTGGATTGACAGTCAAGAGACCCAGTACTTC. The complete variable domain, with remaining parts taken from reference TRBV30 and TRBJ2-5, reads SQTIHQWPATLVQPVGSPLSLECTVEGTSNPNLYWYRQAAGRGLQLLFYSVGIGQISSEVPQNLSASRPQDRQFILSSKKLLLSDSGFYLCAWIDSQETQYFGPGTRLLVL.